This TCR beta chain was identified in a study of Ad26.COV2.S vaccination and SARS-CoV-2 variants. The CDR3 is made up of 14 amino acids. CDR1 and CDR2 (germline): LGHDT, YNNKEL (reference sequence). V was pared by 2 bases and J by 4 bases, with 11 bases between. Using immunoSEQ multiplex PCR, the repertoire was profiled, and TCRdb retains in-frame clones only, with some absent. The data show about 680,000 clones, with roughly 90% seen just once and approximately 1.5% held by the top ten. Treatment specified: some 19 received Ad26.COV2.S at low or high dose, single or two shots; about 5 received placebo; per-sample allocation not given. Collection of the samples took place on day 63 after the first injection of vaccine or placebo. This Boston cohort included adults aged 18-55 years.

The sequencing used peripheral blood, collected in a trial of Ad26.COV2.S vaccine versus placebo. The chain couples TRBV3-1 (or the pseudogene TRBV3-2) to TRBJ1-1; TRBD1 might be the D (5 bases). The TCR sequence derives from a person between 18 and 60 years old who received the Ad26.COV2.S COVID-19 vaccine or a placebo. In nucleotides, the CDR3 is TGTGCCAGCAGCCAACAAGGGACGAGCACTGAAGCTTTCTTT. Residues: CASSQQGTSTEAFF.